The next 26 T cell receptor beta chains were all read from a single sample in a study of blood T cell repertoires in COVID-19. The data were produced by immunoSEQ multiplex PCR, yet TCRdb's version contains in-frame clones alone and is incomplete. The sample holds about 210,000 clones, 81% seen once. Sequencing input: PBMCs or T cells enriched from blood (not recorded which). The origin of the receptors is a woman between 50 and 59 years old with acute COVID-19.

The chain employs TRBV19 and TRBJ1-1, with 10 nucleotides matching TRBD1. Germline assignment: CDR1 LNHDA and CDR2 SQIVND (reference sequence). The V segment lost 9 bases and the J segment 7 bases; nucleotides outside the gene matches: 5. The CDR3 consists of 12 residues. CDR3 amino acids: CASGTGVIEAFF. The CDR3 DNA reads TGTGCCAGCGGGACAGGGGTGATTGAAGCTTTCTTT.

The chain combines TRBV28 with TRBJ1-4; D is unresolved. Germline V gives CDR1 MDHEN, CDR2 SYDVKM. This CDR3 comprises 14 residues. V was trimmed by 6 bases and J by 2 bases, leaving 10 bases between them. CDR3 amino acids: CASSTTGTNEKLFF. CDR3 coding DNA: TGTGCCAGCAGCACCACGGGGACTAATGAAAAACTGTTTTTT.

CDR3 protein: CASSQAGGPNEQFF. For the CDR3, the DNA is TGTGCCAGCAGCCAAGCGGGGGGGCCCAATGAGCAGTTCTTC. The chain couples TRBV3-1 (or the pseudogene TRBV3-2) to TRBJ2-1; TRBD2 aligns across 8 bases. Germline lookup yields CDR1 LGHDT and CDR2 YNNKEL (reference sequence). J was trimmed by 6 bases and V by 1 base; bases with no gene match: 2. There are 14 residues in the CDR3.

The chain links TRBV21-1 to TRBJ1-4; the D call TRBD1 from the table was never checked on the DNA. TRBV21-1 is designated a pseudogene. This CDR3 contains 20 residues. CDR3 protein: CASSSRLRDRVLATNEKLFF. The CDR3 bases are TGTGCCAGCAGCTCTCGACTCCGGGACAGGGTTCTGGCAACTAATGAAAAACTGTTTTTT.

This chain links TRBV9 with TRBJ1-2; 7 positions match TRBD1. V trimming: 4 bases; J trimming: 14 bases; junction bases outside the gene matches: 14. Germline CDR1 reads SGDLS; CDR2 reads YYNGEE. The length of the CDR3 is 13 residues. The chain's CDR3 is CASSLTMTGQGTF. The CDR3 nucleotides read TGTGCCAGCAGCTTAACGATGACAGGGCAGGGAACCTTC.

The chain couples TRBV7-8 to TRBJ2-1; D uncertain. The CDR3 consists of 11 residues. Between the trimmed V and J ends, which lost 1 base and 11 bases, there was a span of 6 bases. Germline lookup yields CDR1 SGHVS and CDR2 FQNEAQ. CDR3 protein: CASSLVVKQFF. The CDR3 bases are TGTGCCAGCAGCTTAGTAGTGAAGCAGTTCTTC.

The chain couples TRBV7-9 to TRBJ2-5, with 9 bases aligning to TRBD1. The CDR3 consists of 16 residues. V shed 1 base and J 3 bases; nucleotides not matched to a gene: 6. CDR1 SEHNR and CDR2 FQNEAQ come from the germline V gene (reference sequence). The CDR3 coding sequence is TGTGCCAGCAGCTTAGGATCGGGACAGGGTGAAGAGACCCAGTACTTC. This sequence encodes CASSLGSGQGEETQYF.

The rearrangement uses TRBV7-3 and TRBJ2-1; D is perhaps TRBD2 (7 bases). The germline V and J ends were trimmed by 3 bases and 9 bases, with 15 bases remaining between them. The CDR3 covers 14 residues. Germline values: CDR1 SGHTA, CDR2 FQGTGA. The CDR3 protein is CASSLSGTRSEQFF. CDR3 coding DNA: TGTGCCAGCAGCTTGAGCGGGACAAGGAGTGAGCAGTTCTTC.

This chain joins TRBV27 and TRBJ1-5, with D possibly being TRBD1 (6 bases). V was trimmed by 3 bases and J by 4 bases, leaving 16 bases between them. Germline CDR1 and CDR2: MNHEY and SMNVEV (reference sequence). This CDR3 region has 16 residues. CDR3 in amino acids: CASSLYRVGNNQPQHF. CDR3 in DNA: TGTGCCAGCAGTTTGTACAGGGTAGGGAATAATCAGCCCCAGCATTTT.

J is TRBJ2-3 and V is TRBV19; no clear D gene. The CDR3 sequence is 11 residues long. CDR1 is LNHDA, CDR2 SQIVND, per germline (reference sequence). V dropped 6 bases and J dropped 2 bases, with 3 bases sitting between them. CDR3 region: CASRATDTQYF. For the CDR3, the DNA is TGTGCCAGTAGGGCCACAGATACGCAGTATTTT.

V gene TRBV19 combines with J gene TRBJ1-3; D is ambiguous. V was pared by 11 bases and J by 0 bases, with 11 bases between. Germline CDR1 LNHDA, CDR2 SQIVND (reference sequence). CDR3 length equals 13 residues. CDR3 nucleotide sequence: TGTGCCTGTCGAGTCGCCTCTGGAAACACCATATATTTT. Its translation is CACRVASGNTIYF.

The chain is built from TRBV10-3 and TRBJ2-7; 7 bases are shared with TRBD1. Trimming cost V 3 bases and J 1 base; bases outside gene matches: 3. The CDR3 has 14 amino acids. Germline-derived CDR1 and CDR2 are ENHRY and SYGVKD. For the CDR3, the DNA is TGTGCCATCAGTGAAGGGGGCGGATCCTACGAGCAGTACTTC. This gives the protein CAISEGGGSYEQYF.

The gene calls are TRBV7-9 and TRBJ2-2, with a possible D match to TRBD1 (5 bases). CDR1 and CDR2 (germline): SEHNR, FQNEAQ (reference sequence). The CDR3 covers 15 residues. The V gene lost 2 bases and the J gene lost 1 base, with 8 bases spanning the gap. The CDR3, as DNA: TGTGCCAGCAGCTTACAGGGCGGGAACACCGGGGAGCTGTTTTTT. Amino acid sequence: CASSLQGGNTGELFF.

To note about this clone: Compared with germline, one end of the junction differs, possibly owing to a read error. This rearrangement joins TRBV7-6 to TRBJ2-1; tentative D call: TRBD2 (6 bases). This CDR3 contains 15 residues. Germline-derived CDR1 and CDR2 are SGHVS and FNYEAQ. The chain's CDR3 is CASSLARPGNNEQFF. Written as DNA, the CDR3 is TGTGCCAGCAGCCTAGCGAGGCCCGGGAACAATGAGCAGTTCTTC.

The chain couples TRBV7-2 to TRBJ1-5, with TRBD1 matching 8 bases. CDR3 length equals 15 residues. Looked up from germline, CDR1 is SGHTA and CDR2 is FQGNSA. The V gene end was trimmed by 3 bases and the J gene end by 4 bases; junction bases not matched to a gene: 5. The CDR3 DNA is TGTGCCAGCAGCTTTACAGGGGGGGGGAATCAGCCCCAGCATTTT. It yields the protein CASSFTGGGNQPQHF.

The chain employs TRBV7-2 and TRBJ2-2; 7 bases fit TRBD1. Per the germline V gene, CDR1 is SGHTA and CDR2 is FQGNSA. V trimming: 7 bases; J trimming: 5 bases; junction bases outside the gene matches: 10. The CDR3 has 15 amino acids. Written as DNA, the CDR3 is TGTGCCAGCACCACGACAGGGATTGGGACCGGGGAGCTGTTTTTT. Protein sequence: CASTTTGIGTGELFF.

This clone was seen just once. V gene TRBV10-3 combines with J gene TRBJ2-1; possible D gene TRBD2, 5 bases. V dropped 2 bases and J dropped 7 bases, with 27 bases sitting between them. The CDR3 runs 19 residues. Germline CDR1 is ENHRY and CDR2 is SYGVKD. CDR3 protein: CAISEGLRFLVPRENEQFF. CDR3 bases: TGTGCCATCAGTGAGGGTTTACGATTCTTAGTCCCGAGGGAAAATGAGCAGTTCTTC.

The rearrangement uses TRBV6-6 and TRBJ1-2; D unclear. From germline, CDR1 is MNHNY and CDR2 SVGAGI (reference sequence). The V and J ends lost 5 bases and 4 bases respectively, with 17 bases between them. The CDR3 consists of 15 residues. CDR3 residues: CASSPIPDTIYGYTF. The CDR3 DNA reads as TGTGCCAGCAGTCCGATACCCGACACCATCTATGGCTACACCTTC.

V is TRBV18 and J is TRBJ2-5; 8 bases map to TRBD2. Germline V gene lookup returns CDR1 KGHSH and CDR2 LQKENI. This CDR3 is 14 amino acids long. V lost 6 bases, J lost 5 bases, and 8 bases stayed unmatched. Written as DNA, the CDR3 is TGTGCCAGCTCTACACTGGCGGGGGGCGAGACCCAGTACTTC. Translated: CASSTLAGGETQYF. The complete variable domain, with remaining parts taken from reference TRBV18 and TRBJ2-5, reads NAGVMQNPRHLVRRRGQEARLRCSPMKGHSHVYWYRQLPEEGLKFMVYLQKENIIDESGMPKERFSAEFPKEGPSILRIQQVVRGDSAAYFCASSTLAGGETQYFGPGTRLLVL.

The chain has TRBV5-1 and TRBJ2-3; 8 nucleotides line up with TRBD2. V was pared by 4 bases and J by 2 bases, with 6 bases of the junction left unmatched. CDR1 and CDR2 (germline): SGHRS, YFSETQ. CDR3 length equals 15 residues. The CDR3, as DNA: TGCGCCAGCAGCGAACTAGCGGCAGACACAGATACGCAGTATTTT. As protein: CASSELAADTDTQYF.

This chain links TRBV14 with TRBJ2-5; 7 nucleotides line up with TRBD1. The CDR3 is made up of 14 amino acids. Per the germline V gene, CDR1 is SGHDN and CDR2 is FVKESK. With 0 bases clipped from V and 3 bases from J, the junction kept 1 base outside the gene matches. This CDR3 is CASSQDTGEETQYF. For the CDR3, the DNA is TGTGCCAGCAGCCAAGATACAGGGGAAGAGACCCAGTACTTC.

The rearrangement joins TRBV4-1 to TRBJ1-2; unclear D gene. Looked up from germline, CDR1 is MGHRA and CDR2 is YSYEKL. Trimming removed 2 bases from V and 8 bases from J, with 33 bases in between. The CDR3 consists of 20 residues. CDR3 DNA: TGCGCCAGCAGCCAAACTGCACTCCGGATTTCACTAGAGGTGGATCGAGGCTACACCTTC. Protein product: CASSQTALRISLEVDRGYTF.

The chain recombines TRBV6-5 with TRBJ2-1, with a weak D call TRBD2 (5 bases). The CDR3 spans 15 residues. Per the germline V gene, CDR1 is MNHEY and CDR2 is SVGAGI. Deletions cut 2 bases from V and 7 bases from J, with 15 bases between. The CDR3 sequence: CASSYESGSRNEQFF. CDR3 DNA: TGTGCCAGCAGTTACGAGAGCGGTTCGCGGAATGAGCAGTTCTTC.

The V call is TRBV6-5, the J call TRBJ2-7; D is uncertain. Germline V gives CDR1 MNHEY, CDR2 SVGAGI. The length of the CDR3 is 16 residues. V shed 0 bases and J shed 3 bases, with 15 bases lying between them. The CDR3 nucleotides read TGTGCCAGCAGTTACTCGAGGAGTCCCGGCCTCTACGAGCAGTACTTC. This gives the protein CASSYSRSPGLYEQYF.

The sample holds a few counts of this clone. The chain has TRBV5-1 and TRBJ1-3, with a possible D match to TRBD1 (5 bases). Trimming removed 0 bases at V and 0 bases at J, with 7 bases between. CDR1 SGHRS and CDR2 YFSETQ come from the germline V gene. CDR3 length equals 15 residues. As DNA, the CDR3 is TGCGCCAGCAGCTTGGAGGGGTCCTCTGGAAACACCATATATTTT. It is translated as CASSLEGSSGNTIYF.

Here the CDR3 reads CATRREGLETQYF. CDR3 bases: TGTGCCACAAGGCGTGAGGGCTTGGAGACCCAGTACTTC. The genes are TRBV28 and TRBJ2-5; D may be TRBD2 (5 bases). Between the trimmed V and J ends, which lost 10 bases and 5 bases, there was a span of 17 bases. The CDR3 is made up of 13 amino acids. The V gene's germline CDR1 is MDHEN and CDR2 SYDVKM.